The 20 T cell receptor beta chains listed next were all sequenced from one sample in a study of T cells after yellow fever vaccination. TCRdb re-called the 5' RACE reads through MiXCR, storing one row per CDR3 protein. This sample carries some 340,000 distinct CDR3 sequences, roughly 3.9% of them seen once, and the ten largest clones take around 24%. Sequencing used PBMCs, obtained 5 days after the yellow fever booster vaccination. The origin of the receptors is a young man who received the YFV17D yellow fever vaccine.

This clonotype was detected a few times. This chain uses TRBV7-6 with TRBJ2-1; 10 nucleotides line up with TRBD2. The J segment lost 10 bases and the V segment lost 2 bases, leaving 5 bases of the junction unmatched. The CDR3 length is 14 residues. Germline V gene lookup returns CDR1 SGHVS and CDR2 FNYEAQ. This chain's CDR3 is CASSLSSGGGEQFF. The CDR3 DNA reads as TGTGCCAGCAGCTTATCTAGCGGGGGAGGGGAGCAGTTCTTC.

This clonotype was seen a handful of times. The chain joins TRBV6-2 or TRBV6-3 to TRBJ2-1; D perhaps matches TRBD2 (6 bases). This CDR3 is built from 14 residues. Germline V gene data show CDR1 as MNHEY and CDR2 as SVGEGT. The germline V and J ends were trimmed by 7 bases and 4 bases, with 14 bases remaining between them. In DNA, the CDR3 is TGTGCCAGCACCCGGAGGGGTGAATACAATGAGCAGTTCTTC. Translating it yields CASTRRGEYNEQFF.

This clonotype was seen ten or more times. This rearrangement joins TRBV5-8 to TRBJ1-4; no reliable D call. CDR1 and CDR2 (germline): SGHTS, YDEGEE. The CDR3 consists of 16 residues. The ends were cut back, 0 bases at V and 1 base at J, with 10 bases in the middle. The CDR3 nucleotides are TGTGCCAGCAGCTTGGGGTACTGGGGAACTAATGAAAAACTGTTTTTT. Translating gives CASSLGYWGTNEKLFF.

This clonotype was picked up many times. V is TRBV4-1 and J is TRBJ1-2; D is undetermined. Germline V gene sequence: CDR1 MGHRA, CDR2 YSYEKL. The germline V and J ends were trimmed by 0 bases and 4 bases, with 6 bases remaining between them. The CDR3 has 13 residues. DNA of the CDR3: TGCGCCAGCAGCCAAGATCAAAGCTATGGCTACACCTTC. Translated: CASSQDQSYGYTF.

This clonotype showed up many times. The chain links TRBV27 to TRBJ2-6; 9 nucleotides align to TRBD1. The CDR3 runs 20 residues. The V gene's germline CDR1 is MNHEY and CDR2 SMNVEV (reference sequence). V lost 0 bases and J lost 2; bases outside the gene matches: 11. The CDR3: CASSLSGWDRALPGANVLTF. CDR3 bases: TGTGCCAGCAGTTTATCTGGTTGGGACAGGGCCTTACCTGGGGCCAACGTCCTGACTTTC.

Ten or more counts support this clonotype. The chain recombines TRBV7-2 with TRBJ2-2; D call uncertain. From germline, CDR1 is SGHTA and CDR2 FQGNSA. The length of the CDR3 is 16 residues. The germline V and J ends were trimmed by 0 bases and 2 bases, with 10 bases remaining between them. CDR3 in amino acids: CASSLAIFINTGELFF. In DNA form, the CDR3 reads TGTGCCAGCAGCTTAGCGATATTTATAAACACCGGGGAGCTGTTTTTT.

This clonotype was recorded at least ten times. CDR3 nucleotides: TGTGCCAGCAGTTGGGAAGGGGGGGGCCGACATGAGCAGTTCTTC. It codes for CASSWEGGGRHEQFF. The chain recombines TRBV12-3 or TRBV12-4 with TRBJ2-1; a possible D gene is TRBD2 (7 bases). The length of the CDR3 is 15 residues. Trimming left V 4 bases short and J 8 bases short, with 18 bases between.

The table lists this clonotype with many counts. In DNA, the CDR3 is TGTGCCAGCAGCTTAGTTCCAGCGGGGGGTGGAGAGACCCAGTACTTC. Amino acid sequence: CASSLVPAGGGETQYF. J is TRBJ2-5 and V is TRBV7-6, with 9 nucleotides matching TRBD2. Trimming took 1 base from V and 4 from J; bases not matched to a gene: 7. Looked up from germline, CDR1 is SGHVS and CDR2 is FNYEAQ. The CDR3 is 16 amino acids.

J is TRBJ2-5 and V is TRBV11-1; 11 nucleotides line up with TRBD1. The length of the CDR3 is 14 residues. V lost 4 bases, J lost 5 bases, and 3 bases stayed unmatched. The germline gives CDR1 SGHAT, CDR2 FQDESV (reference sequence). The CDR3 coding sequence is TGTGCCAGCAGCTGGGGACAGGGGGAGGAGACCCAGTACTTC. The encoded protein is CASSWGQGEETQYF.

The chain carries TRBV4-3 and TRBJ2-3, with D perhaps assigned TRBD1 or TRBD2 (5 bases each). The CDR3 consists of 16 residues. The V end was cut by 0 bases, the J end by 3 bases, with 13 bases between. Looked up from germline, CDR1 is LGHNA and CDR2 is YSLEER. The CDR3 coding sequence is TGCGCCAGCAGCCAAGAGTCCCCAGGGAGAACAGATACGCAGTATTTT. Amino acid sequence: CASSQESPGRTDTQYF.

This clonotype turned up a few times. This sequence joins TRBV28 and TRBJ1-1, with D uncertain. V lost 6 bases to trimming and J lost 4 bases, with 15 bases between them. CDR1 is MDHEN, CDR2 SYDVKM, per germline. This CDR3 has 14 amino acids. CDR3 in amino acids: CASRKSQASTEAFF. DNA of the CDR3: TGTGCCAGCAGAAAATCTCAAGCGAGCACTGAAGCTTTCTTT.

This clonotype was seen many times. CDR3 region: CASSSRRESTDTQYF. The CDR3 DNA is TGTGCCAGCAGCTCTAGACGGGAAAGCACAGATACGCAGTATTTT. The gene calls are TRBV7-9 and TRBJ2-3, with D perhaps TRBD2 (5 bases). Germline CDR1 and CDR2: SEHNR and FQNEAQ (reference sequence). The CDR3 runs 15 residues. V was shortened by 4 bases and J by 0 bases, with 11 bases between the two germline ends.

The sample holds a few counts of this clonotype. V gene TRBV20-1 combines with J gene TRBJ2-3; 12 bases are a match to TRBD2. Germline values: CDR1 DFQATT, CDR2 SNEGSKA (reference sequence). The CDR3 sequence is 17 residues long. The V gene end was trimmed by 0 bases and the J gene end by 2 bases; junction bases not matched to a gene: 6. This CDR3 reads CSAREEASGGDTDTQYF. As DNA, the CDR3 is TGCAGTGCTAGAGAGGAGGCTAGCGGGGGGGACACAGATACGCAGTATTTT.

This clonotype was detected only a few times. The chain couples TRBV7-8 to TRBJ1-3; tentatively, D is TRBD1 (6 bases). Looked up from germline, CDR1 is SGHVS and CDR2 is FQNEAQ. The V end was cut by 5 bases, the J end by 3 bases, with 11 bases between. CDR3 size: 14 residues. As DNA, the CDR3 is TGTGCCAGCAGCGAACAGGGAGGTGGAAACACCATATATTTT. Amino acid sequence: CASSEQGGGNTIYF.

This clonotype was detected a few times. The chain recombines TRBV5-1 with TRBJ1-5, with D maybe TRBD1 (5 bases). V lost 7 bases and J 0 bases, leaving 8 bases between the germline ends. This CDR3 is 13 amino acids long. Germline CDR1 is SGHRS and CDR2 is YFSETQ. CDR3 sequence: CASRQNSNQPQHF. CDR3 in DNA: TGCGCCAGCCGACAGAATAGCAATCAGCCCCAGCATTTT.

Ten or more counts support this clonotype. The V call is TRBV9, the J call TRBJ2-1; unclear D gene. CDR1 is SGDLS, CDR2 YYNGEE, per germline. Between the trimmed V and J ends, which lost 0 bases and 3 bases, there was a span of 7 bases. The CDR3 length is 14 residues. CDR3 sequence (DNA): TGTGCCAGCAGCGTAGGGGCAGACTACAATGAGCAGTTCTTC. It translates to CASSVGADYNEQFF.

This clonotype has ten or more counts. The gene calls are TRBV5-1 and TRBJ2-1; D may be TRBD1 (6 bases). Germline lookup yields CDR1 SGHRS and CDR2 YFSETQ. The ends were cut back, 0 bases at V and 8 bases at J, with 15 bases in the middle. This CDR3 has 15 amino acids. CDR3 in amino acids: CASSLGGRGWDEQFF. CDR3 in DNA: TGCGCCAGCAGCTTGGGTGGCAGGGGCTGGGATGAGCAGTTCTTC.

There are a few counts of this clonotype. V is TRBV7-8 and J is TRBJ2-3; D unresolved. The ends were cut back, 0 bases at V and 2 bases at J, with 15 bases in the middle. The V gene's germline CDR1 is SGHVS and CDR2 FQNEAQ. This CDR3 has 17 amino acids. The CDR3, as DNA: TGTGCCAGCAGCTTAGCGAAAATGGCCACAAACACAGATACGCAGTATTTT. The encoded protein is CASSLAKMATNTDTQYF. The entire variable domain, with the rest obtained from reference TRBV7-8 and TRBJ2-3, is as follows: GAGVSQSPRYKVAKRGQDVALRCDPISGHVSLFWYQQALGQGPEFLTYFQNEAQLDKSGLPSDRFFAERPEGSVSTLKIQRTQQEDSAVYLCASSLAKMATNTDTQYFGPGTRLTVL.

Of note for this clonotype: A read error may account for a junction end that differs from germline. The chain carries TRBV20-1 and TRBJ2-2; TRBD2 matches at 8 bases. This CDR3 comprises 14 residues. CDR1 and CDR2 (germline): DFQATT, SNEGSKA (reference sequence). CDR3 coding DNA: TGCAGTGCCAGAGCGGGGGATAACACCGGGGAGCTGTTTTTT. Its translation: CSARAGDNTGELFF.

This clonotype has a count of ten or more. The CDR3 nucleotides are TGTGCCAGCAGCCTCTGGGGACAGGTTTATGGAGCTTTCTTT. It translates to CASSLWGQVYGAFF. The V gene is TRBV6-5, the J gene TRBJ1-1, with 8 bases that match TRBD1. This CDR3 is built from 14 residues. After removal of 6 bases from V and 10 bases from J, the junction contained 13 bases not matched to a gene. The germline gives CDR1 MNHEY, CDR2 SVGAGI.